Shown below are 20 T cell receptor beta chains from a single sample sequenced in a study of technical replicates of blood from a handful of donors (TCRdb year 2017). Libraries were built with the immunoSEQ multiplex PCR assay. TCRdb retrieved this table from immuneACCESS and kept in-frame rearrangements only. Not all clones are present; in checked studies, unresolved V genes account for under half, and no reason is known for the remainder. For this sample there are about 75,000 clones; around 92% appear just once. The ten largest make up under 0.45% of the sample. Sequencing was carried out using T cells isolated from PBMCs. The receptors shown here come from a human donor in good health.

The chain links TRBV5-1 to TRBJ2-3; 9 bases align to TRBD2. CDR1 and CDR2 (germline): SGHRS, YFSETQ. J lost 0 bases, V lost 3 bases, and 2 bases had no gene match. CDR3 length equals 15 residues. The CDR3 DNA follows: TGCGCCAGCAGCTATACTAGCGGGAGCACAGATACGCAGTATTTT. Residues: CASSYTSGSTDTQYF.

The chain carries TRBV29-1 and TRBJ2-7, with 12 bases fitting TRBD2. The CDR3 totals 14 residues. J lost 5 bases, V lost 5 bases, and 7 bases had no gene match. Germline V lookup: CDR1 SQVTM, CDR2 ANQGSEA. CDR3 loop: CSVSTSGRYNEQYF. DNA for the CDR3: TGCAGCGTTTCGACTAGCGGGAGATATAACGAGCAGTACTTC.

The DNA for the CDR3 is TGTGCCAGCAGCTTAATGCGGGAGTCCAACGAGCAGTACTTC. Translation: CASSLMRESNEQYF. This sequence joins TRBV7-2 and TRBJ2-7; 7 bases align to TRBD2. Germline lookup yields CDR1 SGHTA and CDR2 FQGNSA. With 2 bases clipped from V and 5 bases from J, the junction kept 6 bases outside the gene matches. CDR3 length: 14 amino acids.

V gene TRBV2 combines with J gene TRBJ2-1; TRBD2 matches 15 bases. The CDR3 is 15 residues long. Germline lookup yields CDR1 SNHLY and CDR2 FYNNEI. J lost 8 bases, V lost 3 bases, and 2 bases had no gene match. The CDR3 loop reads CASSEGLAGGYEQFF. The DNA of the CDR3 is TGTGCCAGCAGTGAGGGACTAGCGGGAGGCTATGAGCAGTTCTTC.

The chain's CDR3 is CASRPGGSNFNGELFF. CDR3 coding DNA: TGTGCCAGCCGCCCTGGGGGCTCAAACTTCAATGGGGAGCTGTTTTTT. The V gene is TRBV9, the J gene TRBJ2-2; a weak D match, TRBD1 (6 bases). Germline V gene lookup returns CDR1 SGDLS and CDR2 YYNGEE. The CDR3 has 16 residues. The V gene lost 7 bases and the J gene lost 8 bases, with 24 bases spanning the gap. Based on the CDR3 plus reference TRBV9 and TRBJ2-2, the full variable domain is DSGVTQTPKHLITATGQRVTLRCSPRSGDLSVYWYQQSLDQGLQFLIQYYNGEERAKGNILERFSAQQFPDLHSELNLSSLELGDSALYFCASRPGGSNFNGELFFGEGSRLTVL.

This clone appeared a single time. The chain recombines TRBV6-5 with TRBJ1-2; D unclear. Germline CDR1 is MNHEY and CDR2 is SVGAGI. Trimming shortened V by 3 bases and J by 2 bases, and 7 bases separated the two germline ends. This CDR3 spans 13 amino acids. The CDR3 DNA reads TGTGCCAGCAGTTATAGCGTCAACTATGGCTACACCTTC. It yields the protein CASSYSVNYGYTF.

The chain combines TRBV2 with TRBJ1-4; a possible D gene is TRBD1 (5 bases). The V and J ends lost 2 bases and 8 bases respectively, with 12 bases between them. The germline V gene has CDR1 SNHLY and CDR2 FYNNEI. CDR3 length equals 14 residues. CDR3: CASSERQGREKLFF. The CDR3, as DNA: TGTGCCAGCAGTGAACGGCAGGGAAGAGAAAAACTGTTTTTT. Complete variable domain (other parts from reference TRBV2 and TRBJ1-4): EPEVTQTPSHQVTQMGQEVILRCVPISNHLYFYWYRQILGQKVEFLVSFYNNEISEKSEIFDDQFSVERPDGSNFTLKIRSTKLEDSAMYFCASSERQGREKLFFGSGTQLSVL.

V is TRBV2 and J is TRBJ1-4, with TRBD1 matching 7 bases. Germline CDR1 and CDR2: SNHLY and FYNNEI. With V trimmed by 8 bases and J by 3 bases, 9 bases remained unmatched. CDR3 length equals 15 residues. CDR3 coding DNA: TGTGCCAGCCTTAAGAAGGGGGCTCCTAATGAAAAACTGTTTTTT. Protein product: CASLKKGAPNEKLFF.

This clone was recorded only once. V usage is TRBV6-1 and J usage is TRBJ2-7; 12 bases are a match to TRBD2. Germline CDR1 and CDR2: MNHNS and SASEGT. This CDR3 spans 17 amino acids. With V trimmed by 1 base and J by 1 base, 5 bases remained unmatched. CDR3 protein: CASSEETSGSGSYEQYF. In DNA form, the CDR3 reads TGTGCCAGCAGTGAAGAGACTAGCGGGAGTGGGTCCTACGAGCAGTACTTC.

The CDR3 reads CASSPPPSGNTGELFF. The CDR3 DNA follows: TGTGCCAGCAGTCCCCCCCCCTCCGGGAACACCGGGGAGCTGTTTTTT. The rearrangement uses TRBV7-6 and TRBJ2-2; D remains ambiguous. Trimming stripped 6 bases from V and 1 base from J, with 15 bases between. This CDR3 is built from 16 residues. Per germline, CDR1 SGHVS and CDR2 FNYEAQ.

The chain links TRBV4-3 to TRBJ2-3, with 7 bases that match TRBD2. The CDR3 has 15 residues. Germline assignment: CDR1 LGHNA and CDR2 YSLEER. The trim removed 8 bases at V and 3 bases at J, leaving 11 bases unmatched. DNA for the CDR3: TGCGCCAGCGGCAAGGGACTACAAGAGACAGATACGCAGTATTTT. As protein: CASGKGLQETDTQYF.

This clone has just one count. The V and J genes are TRBV4-3 and TRBJ2-7, with TRBD2 identical over 12 bases. The junction had 6 bases not matched to a gene; V was cut back by 0 bases and J by 3 bases. In germline, CDR1 is LGHNA, CDR2 YSLEER. The CDR3 contains 17 residues. In DNA, the CDR3 is TGCGCCAGCAGCCAAGATCTAGCGGGAGGGCTTAACTACGAGCAGTACTTC. Translated: CASSQDLAGGLNYEQYF.

This clone was counted a single time. The V gene is TRBV7-9, the J gene TRBJ2-7, with 8 bases identical to TRBD2. Germline CDR1 SEHNR, CDR2 FQNEAQ (reference sequence). The CDR3 totals 15 residues. The V and J ends lost 3 bases and 3 bases, in that order; junction bases with no gene match: 7. Written as DNA, the CDR3 is TGTGCCAGCAGCTTTTTAAGCGGGAGAATCTACGAGCAGTACTTC. This gives the protein CASSFLSGRIYEQYF.

This chain uses TRBV11-3 with TRBJ2-5; a weak D match, TRBD2 (6 bases). V was trimmed by 3 bases and J by 4 bases, leaving 15 bases between them. The CDR3 has 15 residues. Germline V CDR1 and CDR2: SGHNT, YENEEA. CDR3 residues: CASSFAVGLRETQYF. The CDR3 DNA follows: TGTGCCAGCAGCTTCGCGGTGGGACTTCGAGAGACCCAGTACTTC.

Concerning this clone: A read error may account for a junction end that differs from germline. The chain recombines TRBV7-7 with TRBJ2-2; 11 bases are a match to TRBD1. This CDR3 has 15 amino acids. The V gene's germline CDR1 is SSHAT and CDR2 FNYEAQ (reference sequence). CDR3 sequence: CASSLGQGGTGELFF. The CDR3 nucleotides read TGTGCTAGCAGCCTGGGACAGGGGGGAACCGGGGAGCTGTTTTTT. Full variable domain (remainder filled in from reference TRBV7-7 and TRBJ2-2): GAGVSQSPRYKVTKRGQDVTLRCDPISSHATLYWYQQALGQGPEFLTYFNYEAQPDKSGLPSDRFSAERPEGSISTLTIQRTEQRDSAMYRCASSLGQGGTGELFFGEGSRLTVL.

The V call is TRBV5-1, the J call TRBJ2-1; 9 nucleotides align to TRBD2. The CDR3 is 16 amino acids. Germline V CDR1 and CDR2: SGHRS, YFSETQ. Losses at the gene ends were 4 bases for V and 0 bases for J; bases not matched to a gene: 5. CDR3 sequence reads: CASSPHSGSSYNEQFF. As DNA, the CDR3 is TGCGCCAGCAGCCCTCATAGCGGGAGCTCCTACAATGAGCAGTTCTTC.

The gene calls are TRBV10-1 and TRBJ1-4; D may be TRBD1 (5 bases). Germline assignment: CDR1 WNHNN and CDR2 SYGVQD (reference sequence). This CDR3 has 13 residues. The V end was cut by 9 bases, the J end by 5 bases, with 13 bases between. In DNA form, the CDR3 reads TGCGCCAGGCCTGACAGACGGAATGAAAAACTGTTTTTT. Amino acids: CARPDRRNEKLFF.

The J gene is TRBJ2-7, the V gene TRBV25-1; 7 nucleotides align to TRBD1. With 6 bases clipped from V and 4 bases from J, the junction kept 12 bases outside the gene matches. This CDR3 has 15 residues. From germline, CDR1 is MGHDK and CDR2 SYGVNS. The DNA of the CDR3 is TGTGCCAGCAGGGGGAGAGGGGGCCCTTTTTACGAGCAGTACTTC. This codes for CASRGRGGPFYEQYF.

The rearrangement uses TRBV30 and TRBJ1-2, with a tentative D call TRBD1 (5 bases). This CDR3 contains 16 residues. Trimming pared 5 bases from V and 1 base from J, leaving 20 bases between. Per the germline V gene, CDR1 is GTSNPN and CDR2 is SVGIG (reference sequence). For the CDR3, the DNA is TGTGCCTGGGGAAGTCGGCAGGGTCCCTTTAACTATGGCTACACCTTC. It translates to CAWGSRQGPFNYGYTF.

The chain links TRBV7-2 to TRBJ2-3; D ambiguous. In germline, CDR1 is SGHTA, CDR2 FQGNSA. The CDR3 has 13 residues. The germline V and J ends were trimmed by 6 bases and 2 bases, with 9 bases remaining between them. The CDR3 spells CASRQSPTDTQYF. The CDR3 bases are TGTGCCAGCAGACAGAGCCCCACAGATACGCAGTATTTT.